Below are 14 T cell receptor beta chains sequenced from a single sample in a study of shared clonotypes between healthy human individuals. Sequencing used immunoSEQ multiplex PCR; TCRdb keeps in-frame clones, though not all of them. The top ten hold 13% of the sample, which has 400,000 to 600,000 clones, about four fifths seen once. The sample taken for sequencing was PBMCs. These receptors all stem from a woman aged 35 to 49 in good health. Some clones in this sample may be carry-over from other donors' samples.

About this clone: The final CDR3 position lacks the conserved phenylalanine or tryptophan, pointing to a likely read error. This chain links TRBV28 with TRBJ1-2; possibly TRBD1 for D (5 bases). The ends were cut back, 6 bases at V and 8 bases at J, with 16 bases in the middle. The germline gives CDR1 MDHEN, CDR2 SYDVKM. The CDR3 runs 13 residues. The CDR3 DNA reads TGTGCCAGCAGCTTGATGGGGCGTCAGGGCTACACCCTC. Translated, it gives CASSLMGRQGYTL.

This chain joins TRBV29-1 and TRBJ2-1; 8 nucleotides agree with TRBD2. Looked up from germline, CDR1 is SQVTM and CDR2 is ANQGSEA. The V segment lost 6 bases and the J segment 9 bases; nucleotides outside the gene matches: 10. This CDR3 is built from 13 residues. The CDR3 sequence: CSVSGTREAEQFF. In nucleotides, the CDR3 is TGCAGCGTCTCCGGGACTAGGGAGGCTGAGCAGTTCTTC.

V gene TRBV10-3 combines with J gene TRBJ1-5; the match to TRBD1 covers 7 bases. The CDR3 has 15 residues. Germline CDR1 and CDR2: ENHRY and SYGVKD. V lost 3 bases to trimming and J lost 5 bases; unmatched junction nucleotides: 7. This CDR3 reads CAISDGQGVYQPQHF. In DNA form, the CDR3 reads TGTGCCATCAGTGATGGCCAGGGGGTTTATCAGCCCCAGCATTTT.

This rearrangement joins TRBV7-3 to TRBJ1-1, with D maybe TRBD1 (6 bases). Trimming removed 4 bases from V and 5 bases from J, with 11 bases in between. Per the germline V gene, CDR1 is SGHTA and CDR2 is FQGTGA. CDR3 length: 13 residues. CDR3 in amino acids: CASSSQGGTEAFF. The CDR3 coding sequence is TGTGCCAGCAGCTCACAGGGAGGGACTGAAGCTTTCTTT.

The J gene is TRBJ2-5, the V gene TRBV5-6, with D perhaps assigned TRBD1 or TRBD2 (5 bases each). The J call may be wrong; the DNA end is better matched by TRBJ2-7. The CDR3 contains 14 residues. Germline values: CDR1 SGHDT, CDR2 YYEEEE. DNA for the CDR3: TGTGCCAGCAGCGACACTCAGGGACCCTACGAGCAGTACTTC. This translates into CASSDTQGPYEQYF.

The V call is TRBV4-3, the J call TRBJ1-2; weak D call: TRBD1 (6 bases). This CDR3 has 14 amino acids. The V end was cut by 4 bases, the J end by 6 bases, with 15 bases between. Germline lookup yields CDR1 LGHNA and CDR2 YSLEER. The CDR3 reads CASSPRGGANGYTF. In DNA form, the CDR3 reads TGCGCCAGCAGCCCCCGGGGGGGCGCGAATGGCTACACCTTC.

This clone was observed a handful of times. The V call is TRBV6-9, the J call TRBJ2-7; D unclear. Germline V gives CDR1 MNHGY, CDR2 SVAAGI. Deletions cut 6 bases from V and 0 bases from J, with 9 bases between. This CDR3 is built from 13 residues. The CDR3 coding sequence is TGTGCCAGCAGGGAACGGCCCTCCTACGAGCAGTACTTC. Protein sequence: CASRERPSYEQYF.

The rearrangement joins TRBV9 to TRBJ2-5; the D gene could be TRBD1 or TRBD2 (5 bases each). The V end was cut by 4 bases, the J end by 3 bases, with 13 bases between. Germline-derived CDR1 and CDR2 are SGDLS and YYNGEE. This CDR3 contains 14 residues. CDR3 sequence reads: CASSPSEGKETQYF. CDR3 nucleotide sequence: TGTGCCAGCAGCCCAAGTGAGGGGAAAGAGACCCAGTACTTC.

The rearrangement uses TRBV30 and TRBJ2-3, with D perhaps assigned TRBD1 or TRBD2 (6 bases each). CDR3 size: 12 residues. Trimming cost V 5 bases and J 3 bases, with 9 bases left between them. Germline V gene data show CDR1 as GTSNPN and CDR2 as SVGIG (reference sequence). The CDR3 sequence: CAWEGGTDTQYF. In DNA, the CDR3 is TGTGCCTGGGAGGGGGGTACAGATACGCAGTATTTT.

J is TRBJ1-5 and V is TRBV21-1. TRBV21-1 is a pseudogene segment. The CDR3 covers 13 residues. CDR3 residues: CASSKGSNQPQHF. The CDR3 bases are TGTGCCAGCAGCAAAGGTTCCAATCAGCCCCAGCATTTT.

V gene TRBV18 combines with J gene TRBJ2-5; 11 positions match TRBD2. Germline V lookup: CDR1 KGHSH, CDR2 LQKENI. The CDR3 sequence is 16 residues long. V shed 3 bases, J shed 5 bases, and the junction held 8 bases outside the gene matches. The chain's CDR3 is CASSPTLAGGLETQYF. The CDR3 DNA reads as TGTGCCAGCTCACCTACCTTAGCGGGAGGGCTCGAGACCCAGTACTTC.

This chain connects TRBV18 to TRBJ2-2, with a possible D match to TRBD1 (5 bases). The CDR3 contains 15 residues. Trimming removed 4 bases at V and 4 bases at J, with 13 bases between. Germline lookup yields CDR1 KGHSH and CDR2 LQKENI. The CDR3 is CASSQARTLTGELFF. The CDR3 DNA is TGTGCCAGCTCACAGGCCAGGACACTCACCGGGGAGCTGTTTTTT.

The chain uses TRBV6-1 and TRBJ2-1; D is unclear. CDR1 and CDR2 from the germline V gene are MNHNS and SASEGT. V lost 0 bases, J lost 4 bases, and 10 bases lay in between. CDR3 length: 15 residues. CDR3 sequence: CASSEASMGYNEQFF. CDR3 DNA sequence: TGTGCCAGCAGTGAAGCCAGCATGGGGTACAATGAGCAGTTCTTC.

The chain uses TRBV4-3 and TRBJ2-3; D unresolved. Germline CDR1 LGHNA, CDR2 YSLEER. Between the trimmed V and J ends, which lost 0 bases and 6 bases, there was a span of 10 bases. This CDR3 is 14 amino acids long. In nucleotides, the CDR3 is TGCGCCAGCAGCCAAGAGACTTTGCGGGATACGCAGTATTTT. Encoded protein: CASSQETLRDTQYF.